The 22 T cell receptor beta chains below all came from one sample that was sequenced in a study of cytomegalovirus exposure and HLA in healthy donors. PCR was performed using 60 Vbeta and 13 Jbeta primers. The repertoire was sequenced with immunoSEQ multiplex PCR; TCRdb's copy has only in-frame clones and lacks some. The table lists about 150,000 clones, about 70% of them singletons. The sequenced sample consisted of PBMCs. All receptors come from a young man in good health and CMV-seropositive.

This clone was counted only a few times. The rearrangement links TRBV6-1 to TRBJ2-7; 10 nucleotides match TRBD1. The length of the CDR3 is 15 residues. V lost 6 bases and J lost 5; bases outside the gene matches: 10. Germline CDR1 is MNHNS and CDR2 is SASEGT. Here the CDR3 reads CASSRPRDRGHEQYF. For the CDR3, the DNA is TGTGCCAGCAGCCGCCCCCGGGACAGGGGCCACGAGCAGTACTTC.

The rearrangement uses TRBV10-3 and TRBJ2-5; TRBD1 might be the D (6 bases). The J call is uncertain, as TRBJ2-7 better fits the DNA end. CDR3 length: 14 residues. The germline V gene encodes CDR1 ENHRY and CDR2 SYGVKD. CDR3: CAISGSTGAYEQYF. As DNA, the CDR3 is TGTGCCATCAGTGGGTCGACAGGCGCCTACGAGCAGTACTTC.

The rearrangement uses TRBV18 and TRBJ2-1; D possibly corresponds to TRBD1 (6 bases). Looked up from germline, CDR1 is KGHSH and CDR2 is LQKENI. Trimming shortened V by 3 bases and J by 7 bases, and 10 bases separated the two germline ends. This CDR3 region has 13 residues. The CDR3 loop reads CASSPGTQNEQFF. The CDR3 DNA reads TGTGCCAGCTCACCCGGGACACAGAATGAGCAGTTCTTC.

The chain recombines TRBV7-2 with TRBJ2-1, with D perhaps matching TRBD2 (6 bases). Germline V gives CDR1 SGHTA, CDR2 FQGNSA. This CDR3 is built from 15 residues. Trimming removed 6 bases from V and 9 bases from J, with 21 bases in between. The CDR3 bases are TGTGCCAGCAGAAGTCCGGGACGCGGGACTTCTGAGCAGTTCTTC. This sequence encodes CASRSPGRGTSEQFF.

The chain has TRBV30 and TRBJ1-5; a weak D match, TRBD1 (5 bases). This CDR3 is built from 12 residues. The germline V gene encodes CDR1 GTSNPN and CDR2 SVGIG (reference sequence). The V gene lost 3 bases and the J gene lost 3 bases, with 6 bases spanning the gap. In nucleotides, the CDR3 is TGTGCCTGGAGGGGGCCCAATCAGCCCCAGCATTTT. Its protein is CAWRGPNQPQHF.

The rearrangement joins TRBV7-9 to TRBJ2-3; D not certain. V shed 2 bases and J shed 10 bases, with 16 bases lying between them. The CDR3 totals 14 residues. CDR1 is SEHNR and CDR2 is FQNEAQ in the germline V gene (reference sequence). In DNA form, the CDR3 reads TGTGCCAGCAGCTTATCCTCGATGGAGTCCCCGCAGTATTTT. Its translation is CASSLSSMESPQYF.

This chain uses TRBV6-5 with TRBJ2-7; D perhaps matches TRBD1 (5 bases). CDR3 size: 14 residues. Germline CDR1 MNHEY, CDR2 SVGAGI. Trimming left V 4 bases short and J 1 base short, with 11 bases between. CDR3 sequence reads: CASSFFPGSYEQYF. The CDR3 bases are TGTGCCAGCAGTTTTTTCCCAGGGTCCTACGAGCAGTACTTC.

The CDR3 is CASSLQQGWSHEQYF. The CDR3 DNA follows: TGTGCCAGCAGCTTGCAGCAGGGTTGGTCTCACGAGCAGTACTTC. The chain employs TRBV5-4 and TRBJ2-7; tentative D call: TRBD1 (5 bases). Germline V lookup: CDR1 SGHNT, CDR2 YYREEE (reference sequence). Trimming took 1 base from V and 5 from J, leaving 16 bases between them. CDR3 size: 15 residues.

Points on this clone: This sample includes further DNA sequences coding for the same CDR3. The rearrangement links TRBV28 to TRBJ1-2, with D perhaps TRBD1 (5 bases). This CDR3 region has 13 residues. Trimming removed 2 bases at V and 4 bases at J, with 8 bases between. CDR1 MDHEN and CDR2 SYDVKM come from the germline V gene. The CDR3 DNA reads TGTGCCAGCAGTTTACAGGGATCCTATGGCTACACCTTC. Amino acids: CASSLQGSYGYTF.

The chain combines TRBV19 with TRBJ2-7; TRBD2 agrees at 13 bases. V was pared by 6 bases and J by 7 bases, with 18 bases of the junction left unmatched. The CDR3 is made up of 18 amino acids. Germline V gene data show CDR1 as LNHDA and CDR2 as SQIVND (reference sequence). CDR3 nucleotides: TGTGCCAGTAGCTCTCTGGGGACTAGCGGGACTTGGATGGGAGAGCAGTACTTC. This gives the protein CASSSLGTSGTWMGEQYF.

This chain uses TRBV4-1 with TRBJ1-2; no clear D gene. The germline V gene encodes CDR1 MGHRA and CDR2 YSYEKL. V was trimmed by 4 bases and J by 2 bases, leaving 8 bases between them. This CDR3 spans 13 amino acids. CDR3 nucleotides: TGCGCCAGCAGCCGTGAGGTAAACTATGGCTACACCTTC. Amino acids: CASSREVNYGYTF.

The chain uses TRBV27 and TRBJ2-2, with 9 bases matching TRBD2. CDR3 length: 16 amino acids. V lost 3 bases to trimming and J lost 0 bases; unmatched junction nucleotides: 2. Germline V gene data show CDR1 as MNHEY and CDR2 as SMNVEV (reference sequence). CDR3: CASSFRLAANTGELFF. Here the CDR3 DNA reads TGTGCCAGCAGTTTCCGACTAGCGGCGAACACCGGGGAGCTGTTTTTT.

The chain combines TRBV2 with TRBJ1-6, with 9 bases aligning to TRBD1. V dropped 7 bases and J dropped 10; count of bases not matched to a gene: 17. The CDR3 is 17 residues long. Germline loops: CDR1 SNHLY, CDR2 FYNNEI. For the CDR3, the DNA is TGTGCCAGCAACAGGGGGCTTGGTGAGGGCACGGGATCACCCCTCCACTTT. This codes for CASNRGLGEGTGSPLHF.

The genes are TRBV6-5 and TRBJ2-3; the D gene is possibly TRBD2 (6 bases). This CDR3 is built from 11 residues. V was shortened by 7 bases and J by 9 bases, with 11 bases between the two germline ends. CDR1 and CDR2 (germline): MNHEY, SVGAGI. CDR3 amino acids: CASTRGMTQYF. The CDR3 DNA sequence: TGTGCCAGCACCCGCGGGATGACGCAGTATTTT.

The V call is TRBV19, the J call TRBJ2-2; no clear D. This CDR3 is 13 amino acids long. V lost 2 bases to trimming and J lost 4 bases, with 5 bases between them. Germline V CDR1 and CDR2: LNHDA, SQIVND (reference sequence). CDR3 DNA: TGTGCCAGTAGTATACTACCCACCGGGGAGCTGTTTTTT. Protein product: CASSILPTGELFF.

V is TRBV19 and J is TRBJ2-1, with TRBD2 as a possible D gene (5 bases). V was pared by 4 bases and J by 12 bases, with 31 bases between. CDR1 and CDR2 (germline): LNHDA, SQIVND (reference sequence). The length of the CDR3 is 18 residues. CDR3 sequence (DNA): TGTGCCAGTAGTAAGGTTTCGTTCGGGGAGATATTCCCCCCTTGGCAGTTCTTC. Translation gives CASSKVSFGEIFPPWQFF.

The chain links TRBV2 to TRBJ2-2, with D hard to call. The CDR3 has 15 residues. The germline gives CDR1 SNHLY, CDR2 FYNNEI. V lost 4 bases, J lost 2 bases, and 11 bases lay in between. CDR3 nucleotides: TGTGCCAGCAGTGGACCTATGGGCAACACCGGGGAGCTGTTTTTT. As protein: CASSGPMGNTGELFF.

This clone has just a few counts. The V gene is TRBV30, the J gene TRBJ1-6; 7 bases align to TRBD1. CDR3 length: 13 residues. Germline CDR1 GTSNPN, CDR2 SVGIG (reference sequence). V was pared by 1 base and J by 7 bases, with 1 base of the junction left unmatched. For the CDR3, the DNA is TGTGCCTGGAGTGAACAGGGGAATTCACCCCTCCACTTT. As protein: CAWSEQGNSPLHF.

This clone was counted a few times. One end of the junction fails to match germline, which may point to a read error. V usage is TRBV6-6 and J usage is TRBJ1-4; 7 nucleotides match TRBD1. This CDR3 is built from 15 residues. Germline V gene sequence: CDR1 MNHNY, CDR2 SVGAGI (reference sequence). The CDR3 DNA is TGTGCCATCAGTGAGTCTGGTCCTGCAGGGGGAAAACTGTTTTTT. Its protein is CAISESGPAGGKLFF.

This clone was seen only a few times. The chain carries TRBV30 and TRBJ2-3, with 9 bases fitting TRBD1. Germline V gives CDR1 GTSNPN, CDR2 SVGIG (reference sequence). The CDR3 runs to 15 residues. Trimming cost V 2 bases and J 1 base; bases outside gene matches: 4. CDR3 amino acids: CAWSLQGAGTDTQYF. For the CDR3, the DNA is TGTGCCTGGAGTTTACAGGGGGCGGGCACAGATACGCAGTATTTT.

The CDR3, as DNA: TGTGCCAGCAGGATTATACAGGGTGTAACCTACGAGCAGTACTTC. Its protein product is CASRIIQGVTYEQYF. The J gene is TRBJ2-7, the V gene TRBV11-2; maybe TRBD1 (6 bases). V lost 6 bases, J lost 2 bases, and 17 bases lay in between. The germline V gene encodes CDR1 SGHAT and CDR2 FQNNGV. There are 15 residues in the CDR3.

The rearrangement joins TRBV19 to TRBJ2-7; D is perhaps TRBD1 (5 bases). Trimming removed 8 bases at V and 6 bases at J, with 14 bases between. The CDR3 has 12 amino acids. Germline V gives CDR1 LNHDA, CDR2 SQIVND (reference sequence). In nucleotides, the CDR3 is TGTGCCAGTGCGCTTTGGGGCGGCGAGCAGTACTTC. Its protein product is CASALWGGEQYF.